This T cell receptor (beta chain) was sequenced for a study of cytomegalovirus exposure and HLA in healthy donors. Germline V gene lookup returns CDR1 GTSNPN and CDR2 SVGIG (reference sequence). V was pared by 4 bases and J by 2 bases, with 16 bases between. The CDR3 spans 15 residues. With 60 Vbeta and 13 Jbeta primers, the PCR was carried out. Profiled with immunoSEQ multiplex PCR; TCRdb holds only in-frame clones, not every one. Counted here are fewer than 250,000 clones, 80% to 85% occurring once; the ten biggest clones make up roughly 0.75%. The chain links TRBV30 to TRBJ2-3, with D perhaps TRBD1 (5 bases). The sample was PBMCs. The origin of this receptor is a boy aged 2 to 10 in good health and CMV-seronegative. CDR3 coding DNA: TGTGCCTGGACACGACAGAATAGACACACAGATACGCAGTATTTT. This translates into CAWTRQNRHTDTQYF.